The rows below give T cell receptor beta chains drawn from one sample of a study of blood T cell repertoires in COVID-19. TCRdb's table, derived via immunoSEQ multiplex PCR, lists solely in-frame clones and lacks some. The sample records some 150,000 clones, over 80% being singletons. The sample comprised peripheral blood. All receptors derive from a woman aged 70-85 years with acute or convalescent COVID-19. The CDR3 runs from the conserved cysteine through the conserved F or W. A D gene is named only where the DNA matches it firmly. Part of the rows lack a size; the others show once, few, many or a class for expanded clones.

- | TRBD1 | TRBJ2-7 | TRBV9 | TGTGCCAGCAGCGCCGGGACAGGGTTCTACGAGCAGTACTTC | CASSAGTGFYEQYF
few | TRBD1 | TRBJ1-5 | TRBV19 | TGTGCCAGTAGTACTCAGGGGGCGTACCAGCCCCAGCATTTT | CASSTQGAYQPQHF
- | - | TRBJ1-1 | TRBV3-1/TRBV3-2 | TGTGCCAGCAGCCAAGGGGCAGTCAGGAACACTGAAGCTTTCTTT | CASSQGAVRNTEAFF
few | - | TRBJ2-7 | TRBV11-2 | TGTGCCAGCAGCTTAGATTACGGCGAGCAGTACTTC | CASSLDYGEQYF
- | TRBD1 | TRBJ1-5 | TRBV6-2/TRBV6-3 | TGTGCCAGCAGTTACAGCAGGGGGTCGGGTCAGCCCCAGCATTTT | CASSYSRGSGQPQHF
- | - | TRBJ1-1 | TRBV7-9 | TGTGCCAGCAGCTTAGGGACAGTGAACACTGAAGCTTTCTTT | CASSLGTVNTEAFF
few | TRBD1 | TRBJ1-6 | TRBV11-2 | TGTGCCAGCAGCTTAGGACAGGGGTGGAATTCACCCCTCCACTTT | CASSLGQGWNSPLHF
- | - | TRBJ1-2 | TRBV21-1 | TGTGCCAGCAGCAGATCGGTACCAAGGGGTGGCTACACCTTC | CASSRSVPRGGYTF
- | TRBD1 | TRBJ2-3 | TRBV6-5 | TGTGCCAGCAGCAGGACAGGGCCAGATACGCAGTATTTT | CASSRTGPDTQYF
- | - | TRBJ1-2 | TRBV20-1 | TGCAGTGCTAGTGTTCAGAAAATCTATGGCTACACCTTC | CSASVQKIYGYTF
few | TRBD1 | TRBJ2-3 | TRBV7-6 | TGTGCCAGCAGCTTAGGGTACAGGGGTACAGATACGCAGTATTTT | CASSLGYRGTDTQYF
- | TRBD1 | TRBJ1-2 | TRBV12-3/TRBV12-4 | TGTGCCAGCAGTCGAGGGACAGGGAGTGGCTACACCTTC | CASSRGTGSGYTF
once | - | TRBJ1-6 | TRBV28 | TGTGCCAGCAGTTTCCCACCGGGACAACAAGAATCACCCCTCCACTTT | CASSFPPGQQESPLHF
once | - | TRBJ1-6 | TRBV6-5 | TGTGCCAGCAGCGACAGCACCAATTCACCCCTCCACTTT | CASSDSTNSPLHF
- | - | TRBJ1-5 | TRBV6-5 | TGTGCCAGCAGTCCAAAGGGGGAGGGGGGCCAGCCCCAGCATTTT | CASSPKGEGGQPQHF
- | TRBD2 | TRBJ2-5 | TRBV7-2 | TGTGCCAGCAGCTCCCAAGCGGGAGTTCAAGAGACCCAGTACTTC | CASSSQAGVQETQYF
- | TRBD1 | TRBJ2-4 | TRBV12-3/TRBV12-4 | TGTGCCAGCAGTTACGGACAGGGGAACATTCAGTACTTC | CASSYGQGNIQYF
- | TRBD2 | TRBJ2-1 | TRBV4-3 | TGCGCCAGCAGCCGATCCCTTGGGACTAGCGGGGGCCAAGAGCAGTTCTTC | CASSRSLGTSGGQEQFF
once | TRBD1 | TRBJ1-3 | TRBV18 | TGTGCCAGCTCACCTCGGACAGGGACGTCCGGAAACACCATATATTTT | CASSPRTGTSGNTIYF
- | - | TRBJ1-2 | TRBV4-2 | TGTGCCAGCAGCCAAGATCCGGGACTTGATTATGGCTACACCTTC | CASSQDPGLDYGYTF
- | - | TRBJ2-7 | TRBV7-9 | TGTGCCAGCAGTTCTGACCTTGGAGTGGGCTACGAGCAGTACTTC | CASSSDLGVGYEQYF
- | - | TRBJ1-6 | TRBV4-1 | TGCGCCAGCAGCCAAGAAAGGGGTGGAAATTCACCCCTCCACTTT | CASSQERGGNSPLHF
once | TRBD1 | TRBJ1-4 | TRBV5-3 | TGTGCCAGAAGCGAGGGACAGGGGGCGATATATCGTATTATAGTAACTAATGAAAAACTGTTTTTT | CARSEGQGAIYRIIVTNEKLFF
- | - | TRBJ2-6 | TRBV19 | TGTGCCAGTAGAACACAGGGCCGTCTATCTGGGGCCAACGTCCTGACTTTC | CASRTQGRLSGANVLTF
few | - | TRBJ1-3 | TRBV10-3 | TGTGCCATCAGAGCACGTAACACCATATATTTT | CAIRARNTIYF
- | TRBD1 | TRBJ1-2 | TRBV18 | TGTGCCAGCTCACCCTCGGGGACAGGGTATGGCTACACCTTC | CASSPSGTGYGYTF
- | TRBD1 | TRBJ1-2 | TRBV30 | TGTGCCTGGTCGGGACAGGGAGAGGACTACACCTTC | CAWSGQGEDYTF
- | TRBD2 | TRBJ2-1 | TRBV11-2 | TGTGCCAGTGGACTAGCGGGAGTGCGGCAGTTCTTC | CASGLAGVRQFF
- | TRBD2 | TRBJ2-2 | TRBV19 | TGTGCCACCCAACGGAGTAGCGGGAGGATAAACACCGGGGAGCTGTTTTTT | CATQRSSGRINTGELFF
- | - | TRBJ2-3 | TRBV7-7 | TGTGCCAGCAGCTTAGGGGGGGGCGAAACAGATACGCAGTATTTT | CASSLGGGETDTQYF
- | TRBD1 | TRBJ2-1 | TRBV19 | TGTGCCAGTAGTAAGACCCCGACAGGGATGGGCAATGAGCAGTTCTTC | CASSKTPTGMGNEQFF
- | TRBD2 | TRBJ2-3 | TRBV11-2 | TGTGCCAGCAGCTGGACTAGCGGGCCGGCTGGCACAGATACGCAGTATTTT | CASSWTSGPAGTDTQYF
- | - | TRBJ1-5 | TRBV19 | TGTGCCAGTACCCCACAGGCGGAGCAGCCCCAGCATTTT | CASTPQAEQPQHF
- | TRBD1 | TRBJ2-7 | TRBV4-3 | TGCGCCAGCAGCCAAGACGGACAGGGGGCTGGGGTCTACGAGCAGTACTTC | CASSQDGQGAGVYEQYF
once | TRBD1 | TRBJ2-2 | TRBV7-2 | TGTGCCAGCAGCGCCAGGACAGGGAACACCGGGGAGCTGTTTTTT | CASSARTGNTGELFF
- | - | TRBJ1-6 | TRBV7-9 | TGTGCCAGCAGACATAGGTATCCGACGGGGAAACCCCTCCACTTT | CASRHRYPTGKPLHF
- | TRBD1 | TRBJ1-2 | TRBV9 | TGTGCCAGCAGCGGCGGGACAGGGGCGATGAAAGGCTACACCTTC | CASSGGTGAMKGYTF
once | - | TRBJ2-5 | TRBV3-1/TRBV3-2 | TGTGCCAGCAGCCAAGATGTTGGACCGCGTGCGGGGACCCAGTACTTC | CASSQDVGPRAGTQYF